A single T cell receptor beta chain is shown here with its context. This sample is drawn from a study of blood T cell repertoires in COVID-19. Background on the study: Acute and convalescent COVID-19 specimens originated in the United States, Italy and Spain. Sources were T cells, B-cell-depleted T cells, or PBMCs; the material itself was cDNA or gDNA.

The CDR3 has 16 amino acids. In germline, CDR1 is SGHTA, CDR2 FQGTGA. Trimming took 5 bases from V and 0 from J, leaving 13 bases between them. Per the authors' pipeline: Researchers report that nucleated cell counts were estimated from reference gene primer amplification. The assay was immunoSEQ multiplex PCR, and TCRdb's table has in-frame clones only and misses some. V and J calls and clone size are given by that table; D and trimming were obtained from the DNA. This table holds about 150,000 clones, about 90% found once. This TCR derives from a man in his fifties or sixties with acute or convalescent COVID-19. Sequencing used peripheral blood. V is TRBV7-3 and J is TRBJ2-2; D is perhaps TRBD2 (6 bases). The CDR3 loop reads CASSPRGGANTGELFF. CDR3 DNA sequence: TGTGCCAGCAGCCCAAGGGGCGGGGCGAACACCGGGGAGCTGTTTTTT.